Listed below are T cell receptor beta chains from one sample, sequenced in a study of OX40 agonist ivuxolimab in advanced cancers. Clones were read by immunoSEQ multiplex PCR, and TCRdb kept only the in-frame ones, dropping some. The sample consists of 16,000 or so clones, about 86% of them appearing once. The sample in question was CD4+ or CD8+ T cells sorted from blood, obtained in a trial of the OX40 agonist ivuxolimab. The source is an adult with an advanced solid tumor such as melanoma, head and neck, liver or kidney cancer. CDR3s include the opening cysteine and the closing phenylalanine or tryptophan. A D gene is named only where the DNA matches it firmly. The size field is filled for only some rows; it gives once, few, many or a size class.

clone_size	v_call	d_call	cdr3_length	j_call	cdr3_nt	cdr3_aa
.	TRBV7-3	.	14	TRBJ2-3	TGTGCCACCTCGGAGAGGGGGTTCGCAGATACGCAGTATTTT	CATSERGFADTQYF
.	TRBV6-1	TRBD1	12	TRBJ1-6	TGTGCCAGCAACAGGGGTGGGTCACCCCTCCACTTT	CASNRGGSPLHF
.	TRBV7-9	TRBD2	17	TRBJ2-1	TGTGCCAGCAGCTTAAAAGGACTAGCGGGATTTCACAATGAGCAGTTCTTC	CASSLKGLAGFHNEQFF
few	TRBV29-1	.	15	TRBJ2-6	TGCAGCGTTGAAGATTCCCCCTTTGGGGCCAACGTCCTGACTTTC	CSVEDSPFGANVLTF
.	TRBV5-6	.	12	TRBJ2-3	TGTGCCAGCAGCTTGGATTTGGATACGCAGTATTTT	CASSLDLDTQYF
.	TRBV27	TRBD2	16	TRBJ2-1	TGTGCCAGCAGTTTGTGGCGGGAGGGGGGTTTTAATGAGCAGTTCTTC	CASSLWREGGFNEQFF
.	TRBV30	TRBD2	16	TRBJ2-3	TGTGCCTGGAGTGACTTGAGGGGACTAGTCACAGATACGCAGTATTTT	CAWSDLRGLVTDTQYF
.	TRBV5-6	TRBD1	13	TRBJ1-2	TGTGCCAGCAGCTTGTCGGGACAGTATGGCTACACCTTC	CASSLSGQYGYTF
.	TRBV28	TRBD2	14	TRBJ2-1	TGTGCCAGCAGTTGGCTAGCGGGAGGGAGTGAGCAGTTCTTC	CASSWLAGGSEQFF
.	TRBV9	TRBD2	16	TRBJ2-7	TGTGCCAGCAGTACGGGACTAGCGGGAGTCGGCTACGAGCAGTACTTC	CASSTGLAGVGYEQYF
.	TRBV7-3	.	11	TRBJ1-1	TGTGCCAGCAGCTTAGGGACTGAAGCTTTCTTT	CASSLGTEAFF
.	TRBV27	.	16	TRBJ1-6	TGTGCCAGCAGCTCCCCACCCAGGGGTAGGAATTCACCCCTCCACTTT	CASSSPPRGRNSPLHF
.	TRBV7-2	.	13	TRBJ2-7	TGTGCCAGCAGCCGGACGGTCTCCTACGAGCAGTACTTC	CASSRTVSYEQYF
.	TRBV27	.	11	TRBJ2-7	TGTGCCAGCAGTAAGGGTTACGAGCAGTACTTC	CASSKGYEQYF
.	TRBV4-3	.	16	TRBJ2-7	TGCGCCAGCAGCCAAGAAGGGGTCTACCCCTCCTACGAGCAGTACTTC	CASSQEGVYPSYEQYF
.	TRBV5-1	.	15	TRBJ2-1	TGCGCCAGCAGCTTGGCACAGGTAACCTACAATGAGCAGTTCTTC	CASSLAQVTYNEQFF
once	TRBV27	.	16	TRBJ1-5	TGTGCCAGCAGTTTTTATAGGGAGTTAGGCAATCAGCCCCAGCATTTT	CASSFYRELGNQPQHF
.	TRBV4-3	.	14	TRBJ2-1	TGCGCCAGCAGCCAGAGGCGGGCTGGCCATGAGCAGTTCTTC	CASSQRRAGHEQFF
.	TRBV4-3	TRBD2	13	TRBJ2-1	TGCGCCAGCAGCCGCCGACTAGCGGATGAGCAGTTCTTC	CASSRRLADEQFF
.	TRBV7-3	TRBD1	16	TRBJ2-5	TGTGCCAGCAGCCGACGAGGACAGGGGCAGGGAGAGACCCAGTACTTC	CASSRRGQGQGETQYF
.	TRBV29-1	.	12	TRBJ2-5	TGCAGCGCGCTAGCGCAACAAGAGACCCAGTACTTC	CSALAQQETQYF
.	TRBV7-2	.	14	TRBJ2-2	TGTGCCAGCAGCTTAGCTGCCGGGGGCGGGGAGCTGTTTTTT	CASSLAAGGGELFF
.	TRBV4-3	.	11	TRBJ2-1	TGCGCCAGCAGCAGTAAGAATGAGCAGTTCTTC	CASSSKNEQFF
few	TRBV6-1	TRBD2	14	TRBJ2-5	TGTGCCAGCAATAACCTAGCGGCTCAAGAGACCCAGTACTTC	CASNNLAAQETQYF
.	TRBV7-8	TRBD1	17	TRBJ1-5	TGTGCCAGCAGCTTAACGCGGGGACAGGGTTCACATCAGCCCCAGCATTTT	CASSLTRGQGSHQPQHF
.	TRBV19	TRBD1	13	TRBJ2-1	TGTGCCAGTAGTAGTGACAGGGGGAATGAGCAGTTCTTC	CASSSDRGNEQFF
.	TRBV18	.	14	TRBJ1-1	TGTGCCAGCTCACCTAGGCAGGGTCCCACTGAAGCTTTCTTT	CASSPRQGPTEAFF
.	TRBV11-3	TRBD1	13	TRBJ1-1	TGTGCCAGCAGTACAGGGGGTGTTGCTGAAGCTTTCTTT	CASSTGGVAEAFF
.	TRBV28	.	11	TRBJ1-2	TGTGCCAGCAGTTTGGGGGGTGTCTACACCTTC	CASSLGGVYTF
once	TRBV27	.	14	TRBJ2-5	TGTGCCAGCAGTTCCCGGTTCGAGGCGAAGACCCAGTACTTC	CASSSRFEAKTQYF
.	TRBV6-5	TRBD1	15	TRBJ1-2	TGTGCCAGCAGTCCAGACAGGGCGGTTAGCTATGGCTACACCTTC	CASSPDRAVSYGYTF
.	TRBV11-2	.	14	TRBJ2-3	TGTGCCAGCAGCTTAGATGAGGGAACAGATACGCAGTATTTT	CASSLDEGTDTQYF
.	TRBV7-2	.	15	TRBJ2-1	TGTGCCAGCAGCGCTCCGGTACCTGTGCCGAATGAGCAGTTCTTC	CASSAPVPVPNEQFF
.	TRBV18	TRBD1	13	TRBJ1-1	TGTGCCAGCTCAACAGGGACAGCCACTGAAGCTTTCTTT	CASSTGTATEAFF
.	TRBV28	TRBD2	18	TRBJ2-1	TGTGCCAGCATTCCCCCGGGCAGGGGGACTAGCGGGAGGAATGAGCAGTTCTTC	CASIPPGRGTSGRNEQFF
.	TRBV6-5	.	14	TRBJ1-1	TGTGCCAGCAGTTGGGCAGGGGCGAACACTGAAGCTTTCTTT	CASSWAGANTEAFF
.	TRBV7-6	.	15	TRBJ2-1	TGTGCCAGCAGCTTAGGCGGGATGCCCTACAATGAGCAGTTCTTC	CASSLGGMPYNEQFF
.	TRBV20-1	.	11	TRBJ1-1	TGCAGTGCTAGCTTGAGCACTGAAGCTTTCTTT	CSASLSTEAFF
.	TRBV10-2	TRBD2	16	TRBJ2-3	TGCGCCAGCAGACAAATAAAAGCGGGAAGCACAGATACGCAGTATTTT	CASRQIKAGSTDTQYF